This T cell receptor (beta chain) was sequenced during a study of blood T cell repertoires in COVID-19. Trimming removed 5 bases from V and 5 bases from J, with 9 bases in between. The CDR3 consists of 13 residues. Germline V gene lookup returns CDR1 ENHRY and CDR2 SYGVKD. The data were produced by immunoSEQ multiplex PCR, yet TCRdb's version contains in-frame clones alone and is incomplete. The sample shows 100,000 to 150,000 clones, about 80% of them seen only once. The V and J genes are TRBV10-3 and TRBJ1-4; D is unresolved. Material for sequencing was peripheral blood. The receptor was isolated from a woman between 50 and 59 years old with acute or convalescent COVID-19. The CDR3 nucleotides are TGTGCCATCAGTCTGGGAGGGAATGAAAAACTGTTTTTT. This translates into CAISLGGNEKLFF.